This T cell receptor (beta chain) originates from a study of T cell responses to AZD1222 COVID-19 vaccine. Study-wide results and caveats: Only six individuals given AZD1222 were seropositive at baseline. Clonal diversity was possibly underestimated; the donors were predominantly white British and more often female. Of spike-specific TCRs, nearly half reportedly target regions left unmutated in variants. Spike-specific TCRs gained breadth and depth after people received two AZD1222 doses.

V gave up 4 bases and J gave up 5 bases, with 17 bases separating them. CDR1 and CDR2 from the germline V gene are MNHEY and SVGEGT. The CDR3 extends over 15 amino acids. The table came from immunoSEQ multiplex PCR; TCRdb's copy has only in-frame clones and leaves some out. The table lists about 130,000 clones, about 90% of them singletons. Remarks on this clone: Its specificity is unknown.

The clonotype comes from an adult in good health. This chain connects TRBV6-2 or TRBV6-3 to TRBJ2-5, with a tentative D call TRBD2 (5 bases). The specimen comprised peripheral blood, sampled on day 0 of AZD1222 vaccination. The CDR3 spells CASSSHITRRETQYF. CDR3 DNA: TGTGCCAGCAGTTCCCACATCACTAGGCGGGAGACCCAGTACTTC.